Following are 15 T cell receptor beta chains from one sample sequenced in a study of neoadjuvant anti-PD-1 for oral cavity cancer. Only in-frame clones appear in the TCRdb table, and some are missing; sequencing was by immunoSEQ multiplex PCR. The data contain around 8,000 clones, roughly 60% of them singletons. The time point: after neoadjuvant nivolumab, at surgical resection. Sequences were derived from PBMCs, sampled after nivolumab (anti-PD-1) treatment. The receptors derive from a person aged 40 to 85 with oral cavity squamous cell carcinoma.

CDR3 DNA: TGTGCCAGTAGTATCTCACAGGGGGCGCGCTACGAGCAGTACTTC. Residues: CASSISQGARYEQYF. The chain links TRBV19 to TRBJ2-7; TRBD1 matches at 9 bases. J was trimmed by 3 bases and V by 3 bases; bases with no gene match: 6. From germline, CDR1 is LNHDA and CDR2 SQIVND (reference sequence). This CDR3 comprises 15 residues.

A remark on this clone: At one end, the junction sequence differs from germline, possibly due to a read error. V usage is TRBV13 and J usage is TRBJ2-2, with D possibly matching TRBD2 (7 bases). Germline V gene data show CDR1 as PRHDT and CDR2 as FYEKMQ (reference sequence). This CDR3 spans 16 amino acids. The CDR3 sequence: CASTLQGLTNTGELFF. In DNA, the CDR3 is TGTGCCAGCACCTTACAGGGACTAACGAACACCGGGGAGCTGTTTTTT.

The rearrangement joins TRBV6-1 to TRBJ2-5; TRBD1 aligns across 7 bases. Germline assignment: CDR1 MNHNS and CDR2 SASEGT. The CDR3 runs to 14 residues. V lost 5 bases and J lost 1; bases outside the gene matches: 4. CDR3 amino acids: CASSRDRAQETQYF. For the CDR3, the DNA is TGTGCCAGCAGTCGTGACAGGGCCCAAGAGACCCAGTACTTC.

The chain links TRBV6-5 to TRBJ1-4; unclear D gene. Trimming took off 0 bases at V and 7 bases at J, with 3 bases between the two ends. The CDR3 spans 12 residues. Germline CDR1 MNHEY, CDR2 SVGAGI. As DNA, the CDR3 is TGTGCCAGCAGTTACTCGGGTGAAAAACTGTTTTTT. It encodes CASSYSGEKLFF.

The chain combines TRBV6-1 with TRBJ2-3; D gene uncertain. Trimming left V 4 bases short and J 14 bases short, with 28 bases between. Germline loops: CDR1 MNHNS, CDR2 SASEGT. The CDR3 is made up of 16 amino acids. The CDR3 spells CASSAVVHGLLQSRYF. CDR3 DNA sequence: TGTGCCAGCAGTGCGGTTGTCCACGGTCTTTTACAAAGCAGGTATTTT.

This clone turned up a few times. Written as DNA, the CDR3 is TGCGCCAGCAGTGAGGGGAACACCATATATTTT. It yields the protein CASSEGNTIYF. The chain has TRBV10-1 and TRBJ1-3; D unresolved. This CDR3 has 11 amino acids. The germline V gene has CDR1 WNHNN and CDR2 SYGVQD (reference sequence). Between the trimmed V and J ends, which lost 2 bases and 7 bases, there was a span of 3 bases.

V and J are TRBV7-2 and TRBJ2-5; D is possibly TRBD1 or TRBD2 (5 bases each). Germline loops: CDR1 SGHTA, CDR2 FQGNSA. V dropped 1 base and J dropped 14 bases, with 17 bases sitting between them. The CDR3 has 13 residues. CDR3 residues: CASSLGVGGIPYF. The DNA of the CDR3 is TGTGCCAGCAGCTTAGGGGTTGGGGGTATCCCATACTTC.

The J gene is TRBJ1-6, the V gene TRBV4-2; unclear D gene. The V gene lost 1 base and the J gene lost 9 bases, with 4 bases spanning the gap. The CDR3 is 12 residues long. Germline V gene sequence: CDR1 LGHNA, CDR2 YNFKEQ. Here the CDR3 reads CASSQVGSPLHF. The CDR3 DNA follows: TGTGCCAGCAGCCAAGTGGGTTCACCCCTCCACTTT.

This clone has just one count. The chain links TRBV27 to TRBJ1-4; tentatively, D is TRBD1 (6 bases). The CDR3 totals 13 residues. Deletions cut 5 bases from V and 8 bases from J, with 12 bases between. Germline CDR1 is MNHEY and CDR2 is SMNVEV (reference sequence). CDR3 protein: CASSQQGYEKLFF. In nucleotides, the CDR3 is TGTGCCAGCAGTCAACAGGGTTACGAAAAACTGTTTTTT.

The chain couples TRBV4-3 to TRBJ1-4; 9 nucleotides match TRBD1. The CDR3 length is 16 residues. Germline CDR1 reads LGHNA; CDR2 reads YSLEER. With V trimmed by 4 bases and J by 8 bases, 11 bases remained unmatched. The CDR3: CASSPSTGQGREKLFF. The CDR3 nucleotides read TGCGCCAGCAGCCCCTCTACGGGACAGGGTAGGGAAAAACTGTTTTTT.

CDR3 in amino acids: CATSTDLQGRTGELFF. The CDR3 nucleotides read TGTGCCACCAGCACCGACCTACAGGGGCGCACCGGGGAGCTGTTTTTT. This chain links TRBV15 with TRBJ2-2; 7 bases line up with TRBD1. V was clipped by 4 bases and J by 4 bases; unmatched bases: 9. This CDR3 spans 16 amino acids. The germline V gene has CDR1 LNHNV and CDR2 YYDKDF (reference sequence).

This rearrangement joins TRBV6-5 to TRBJ2-2; 7 positions match TRBD1. The CDR3 covers 13 residues. The germline CDR1 and CDR2 sequences are MNHEY and SVGAGI. The junction had 6 bases not matched to a gene; V was cut back by 8 bases and J by 6 bases. The CDR3 DNA follows: TGTGCCAGCCGCGACAGGGACGCCGGGGAGCTGTTTTTT. Encoded protein: CASRDRDAGELFF.

The chain couples TRBV7-8 to TRBJ2-2, with 9 bases that match TRBD1. Germline assignment: CDR1 SGHVS and CDR2 FQNEAQ. Losses at the gene ends were 5 bases for V and 2 bases for J; bases not matched to a gene: 6. The CDR3 has 16 residues. CDR3 loop: CASSKFTGGNTGELFF. In DNA form, the CDR3 reads TGTGCCAGCAGCAAGTTTACAGGGGGCAACACCGGGGAGCTGTTTTTT.

The J gene is TRBJ1-6, the V gene TRBV10-3; D remains unclear. CDR1 and CDR2 from the germline V gene are ENHRY and SYGVKD. The CDR3 has 14 amino acids. The V and J ends lost 9 bases and 4 bases respectively, with 13 bases between them. CDR3 residues: CAIQQVMYNSPLHF. Written as DNA, the CDR3 is TGTGCCATACAACAAGTCATGTATAATTCACCCCTCCACTTT.

This chain connects TRBV2 to TRBJ2-4; D gene uncertain. The CDR3 is 15 amino acids. The germline V and J ends were trimmed by 11 bases and 0 bases, with 17 bases remaining between them. CDR1 is SNHLY and CDR2 is FYNNEI in the germline V gene. The CDR3 sequence: CAHTTDVLAKNIQYF. The CDR3 coding sequence is TGTGCCCATACCACGGACGTACTAGCCAAAAACATTCAGTACTTC.